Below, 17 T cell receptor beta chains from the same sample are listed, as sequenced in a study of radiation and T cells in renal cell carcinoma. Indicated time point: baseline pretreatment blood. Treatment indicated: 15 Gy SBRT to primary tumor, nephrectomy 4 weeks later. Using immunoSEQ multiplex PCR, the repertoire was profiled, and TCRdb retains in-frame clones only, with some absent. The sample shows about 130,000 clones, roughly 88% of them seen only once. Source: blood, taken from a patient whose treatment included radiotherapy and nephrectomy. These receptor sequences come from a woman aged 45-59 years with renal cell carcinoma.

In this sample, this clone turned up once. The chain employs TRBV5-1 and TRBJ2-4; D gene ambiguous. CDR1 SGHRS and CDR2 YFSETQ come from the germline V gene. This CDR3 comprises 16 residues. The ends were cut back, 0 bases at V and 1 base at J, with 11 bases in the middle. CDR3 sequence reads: CASSLDPPGAKNIQYF. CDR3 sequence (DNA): TGCGCCAGCAGCTTGGACCCCCCAGGCGCCAAAAACATTCAGTACTTC. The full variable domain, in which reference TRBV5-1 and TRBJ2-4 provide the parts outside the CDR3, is KAGVTQTPRYLIKTRGQQVTLSCSPISGHRSVSWYQQTPGQGLQFLFEYFSETQRNKGNFPGRFSGRQFSNSRSEMNVSTLELGDSALYLCASSLDPPGAKNIQYFGAGTRLSVL.

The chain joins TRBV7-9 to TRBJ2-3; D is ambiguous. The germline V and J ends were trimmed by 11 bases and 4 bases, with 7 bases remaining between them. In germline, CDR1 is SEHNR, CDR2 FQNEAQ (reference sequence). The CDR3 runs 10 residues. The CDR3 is CAAQPDTQYF. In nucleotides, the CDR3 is TGTGCCGCGCAGCCAGATACGCAGTATTTT.

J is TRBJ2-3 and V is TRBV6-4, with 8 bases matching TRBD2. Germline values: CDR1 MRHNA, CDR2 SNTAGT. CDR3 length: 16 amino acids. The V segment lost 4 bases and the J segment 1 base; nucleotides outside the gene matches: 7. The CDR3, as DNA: TGTGCCAGCAGTGCCTTAGCAGCGGGGGGCACAGATACGCAGTATTTT. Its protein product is CASSALAAGGTDTQYF.

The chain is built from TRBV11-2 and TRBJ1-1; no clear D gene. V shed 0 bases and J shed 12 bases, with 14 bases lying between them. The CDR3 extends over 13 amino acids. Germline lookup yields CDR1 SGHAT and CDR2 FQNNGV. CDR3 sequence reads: CASSLDPVAVTFF. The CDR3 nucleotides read TGTGCCAGCAGCTTAGACCCGGTGGCGGTCACTTTCTTT. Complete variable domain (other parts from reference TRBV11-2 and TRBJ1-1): EAGVAQSPRYKIIEKRQSVAFWCNPISGHATLYWYQQILGQGPKLLIQFQNNGVVDDSQLPKDRFSAERLKGVDSTLKIQPAKLEDSAVYLCASSLDPVAVTFFGQGTRLTVV.

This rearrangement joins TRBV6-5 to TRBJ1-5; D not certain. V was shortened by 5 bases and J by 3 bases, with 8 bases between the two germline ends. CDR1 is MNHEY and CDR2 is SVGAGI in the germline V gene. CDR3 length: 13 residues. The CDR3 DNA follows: TGTGCCAGCAGTGGTGTGTACAATCAGCCCCAGCATTTT. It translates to CASSGVYNQPQHF.

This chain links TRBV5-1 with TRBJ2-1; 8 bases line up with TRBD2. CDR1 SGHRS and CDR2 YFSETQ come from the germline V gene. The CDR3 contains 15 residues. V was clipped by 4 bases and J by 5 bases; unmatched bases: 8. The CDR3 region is CASSPQWRGDNEQFF. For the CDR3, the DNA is TGCGCCAGCAGCCCGCAGTGGCGGGGGGACAATGAGCAGTTCTTC.

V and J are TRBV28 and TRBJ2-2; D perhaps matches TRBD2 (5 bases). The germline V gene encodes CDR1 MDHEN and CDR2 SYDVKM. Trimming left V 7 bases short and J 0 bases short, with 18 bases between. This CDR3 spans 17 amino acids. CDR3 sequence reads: CASTVGIGLTNTGELFF. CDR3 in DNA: TGTGCCAGCACGGTGGGAATTGGACTCACGAACACCGGGGAGCTGTTTTTT.

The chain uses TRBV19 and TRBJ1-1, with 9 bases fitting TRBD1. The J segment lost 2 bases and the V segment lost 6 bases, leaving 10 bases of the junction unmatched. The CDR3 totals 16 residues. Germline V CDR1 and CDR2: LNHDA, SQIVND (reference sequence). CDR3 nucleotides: TGTGCCAGTAGCAATCTGAAGGGACAGGGAAACACTGAAGCTTTCTTT. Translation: CASSNLKGQGNTEAFF.

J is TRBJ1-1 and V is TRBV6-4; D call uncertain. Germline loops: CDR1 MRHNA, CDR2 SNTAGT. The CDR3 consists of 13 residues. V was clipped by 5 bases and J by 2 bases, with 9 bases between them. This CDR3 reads CASSWELNTEAFF. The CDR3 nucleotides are TGTGCCAGCAGTTGGGAGTTAAACACTGAAGCTTTCTTT.

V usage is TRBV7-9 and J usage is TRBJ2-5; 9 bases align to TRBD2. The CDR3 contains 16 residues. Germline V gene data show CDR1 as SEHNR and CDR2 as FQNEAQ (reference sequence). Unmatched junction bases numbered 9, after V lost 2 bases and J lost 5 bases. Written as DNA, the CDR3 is TGTGCCAGCAGCTTATGGCTAGCGGGGAAGGGTGAGACCCAGTACTTC. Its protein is CASSLWLAGKGETQYF. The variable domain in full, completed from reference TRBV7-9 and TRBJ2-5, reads DTGVSQNPRHKITKRGQNVTFRCDPISEHNRLYWYRQTLGQGPEFLTYFQNEAQLEKSRLLSDRFSAERPKGSFSTLEIQRTEQGDSAMYLCASSLWLAGKGETQYFGPGTRLLVL.

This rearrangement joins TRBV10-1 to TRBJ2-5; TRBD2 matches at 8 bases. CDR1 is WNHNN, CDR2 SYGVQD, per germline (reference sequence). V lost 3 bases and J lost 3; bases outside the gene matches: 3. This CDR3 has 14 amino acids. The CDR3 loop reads CASSDFGREETQYF. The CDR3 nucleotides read TGCGCCAGCAGTGATTTCGGGAGGGAAGAGACCCAGTACTTC.

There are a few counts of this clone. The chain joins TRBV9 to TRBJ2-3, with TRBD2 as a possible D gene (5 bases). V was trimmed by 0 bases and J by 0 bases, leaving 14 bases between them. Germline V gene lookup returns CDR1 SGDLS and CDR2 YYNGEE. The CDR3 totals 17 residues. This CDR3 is CASSVVEGTYSTDTQYF. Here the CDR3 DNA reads TGTGCCAGCAGCGTAGTTGAGGGAACTTATAGCACAGATACGCAGTATTTT.

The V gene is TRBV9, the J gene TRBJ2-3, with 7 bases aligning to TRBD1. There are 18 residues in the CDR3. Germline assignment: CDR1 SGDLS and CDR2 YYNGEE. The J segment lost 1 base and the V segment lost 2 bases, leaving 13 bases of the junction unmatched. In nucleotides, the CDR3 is TGTGCCAGCAGCGTGACAGGGAGTGGGGTACCGGGCACAGATACGCAGTATTTT. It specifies CASSVTGSGVPGTDTQYF.

DNA of the CDR3: TGTGCCAGCAGTTACCAATTCATCGGGGGGGATGGCTACACCTTC. This translates into CASSYQFIGGDGYTF. The chain links TRBV6-6 to TRBJ1-2, with D possibly TRBD1 on 5 matching bases. This CDR3 region has 15 residues. Germline V gene sequence: CDR1 MNHNY, CDR2 SVGAGI (reference sequence). V was trimmed by 2 bases and J by 6 bases, leaving 16 bases between them.

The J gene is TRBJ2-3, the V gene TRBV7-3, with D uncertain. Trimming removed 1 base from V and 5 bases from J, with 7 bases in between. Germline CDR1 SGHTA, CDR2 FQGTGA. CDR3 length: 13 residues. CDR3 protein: CASSLRDIDTQYF. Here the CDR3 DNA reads TGTGCCAGCAGCTTAAGAGACATAGATACGCAGTATTTT.

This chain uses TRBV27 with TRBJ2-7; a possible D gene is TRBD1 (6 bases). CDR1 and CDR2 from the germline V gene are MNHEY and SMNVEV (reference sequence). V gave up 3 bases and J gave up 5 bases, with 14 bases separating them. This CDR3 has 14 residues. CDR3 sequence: CASSFQGLMDEQYF. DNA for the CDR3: TGTGCCAGCAGTTTCCAGGGGCTAATGGACGAGCAGTACTTC.

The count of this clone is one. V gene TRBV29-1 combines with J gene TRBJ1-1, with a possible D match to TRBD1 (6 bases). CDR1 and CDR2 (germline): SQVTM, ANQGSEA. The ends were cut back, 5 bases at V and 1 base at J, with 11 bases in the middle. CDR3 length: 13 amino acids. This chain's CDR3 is CSVMVGGNTEAFF. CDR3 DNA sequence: TGCAGCGTTATGGTAGGGGGGAACACTGAAGCTTTCTTT.